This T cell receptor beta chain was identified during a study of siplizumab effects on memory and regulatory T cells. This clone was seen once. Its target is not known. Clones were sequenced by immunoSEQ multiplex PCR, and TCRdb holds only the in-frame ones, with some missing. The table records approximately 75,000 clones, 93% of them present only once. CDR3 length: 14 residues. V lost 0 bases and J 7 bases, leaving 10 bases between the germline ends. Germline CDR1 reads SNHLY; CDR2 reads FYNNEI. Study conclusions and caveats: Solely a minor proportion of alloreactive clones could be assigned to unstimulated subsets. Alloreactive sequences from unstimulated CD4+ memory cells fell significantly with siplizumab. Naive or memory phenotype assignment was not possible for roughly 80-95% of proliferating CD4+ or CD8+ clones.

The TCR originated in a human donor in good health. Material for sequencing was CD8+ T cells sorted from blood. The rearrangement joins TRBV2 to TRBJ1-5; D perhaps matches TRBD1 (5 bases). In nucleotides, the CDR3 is TGTGCCAGCAGTGAAGCAGGGGATGTGCAGCCCCAGCATTTT. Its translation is CASSEAGDVQPQHF.